This note documents a single T cell receptor (beta chain) sequence. The antigen this receptor binds is unknown. Base qualities are not provided; no much larger clone lies one nucleotide away. The sample belongs to a study of blood T cell repertoires in COVID-19 (dated by TCRdb to 2020 to 2022). For context, the study as a whole: Collaborator samples came from the United States, Italy and Spain and covered acute and convalescent phases of COVID-19. The material from the prospective study consisted of cDNA or gDNA derived from T cells, B-cell-depleted T cells, or PBMCs. The dataset comprised deeply sampled blood TCRbeta repertoires from subjects exposed to, actively infected with, or recovered from COVID-19. The repertoires were made available in a free public database intended to serve as a resource for research on the immune response to SARS-CoV-2. Samples came from the ongoing ImmuneRACE study (first 160 participants) plus 1,254 subjects from 6 global collaborators. Sample metadata almost always included a de-identified subject ID, COVID-19 status, age in years and sex. Where available, HLA class I and class II types were taken from metadata supplied by the sample provider and were not determined by assay-based typing. General conclusions and limits of the study: How much clinical and demographic metadata was included differed by source and by participant, and the metadata was provided uncurated.

Each collaborating institution followed its own protocols to collect whole blood in K2EDTA tubes. Collaborator samples were shipped for TCRbeta analysis as frozen whole blood, isolated PBMCs, or DNA extracted from either sample type. Trimming accounts for 4 bases at V and 5 bases at J, while the number of junction bases matched to no gene is 8. The CDR3 starts with the cysteine, ends with the phenylalanine, and has 15 residues. Only the CDR3 DNA stays, 45 bases, in frame from base 1. CDR1 PRHDT and CDR2 FYEKMQ were looked up in the germline V gene (reference sequence). TCRbeta CDR3 regions were amplified from genomic DNA using the immunoSEQ Assay, a bias-controlled multiplex PCR. Turning to the authors' computational methods: Nucleated cell counts per sample were estimated from amplification of reference gene primers within the assay. To quantify the absolute abundance of each unique TCRbeta CDR3 rearrangement, sequence reads were collapsed and filtered. Productive Simpson clonality was computed per sample as the square root of Simpson's diversity index over productive rearrangements. The immuneACCESS repertoire file appears here via TCRdb, limited to in-frame rearrangements. These files lack a portion of the clones; in checked studies, under half of the deficit traces to unresolved V genes, and the cause of the others is not known. The V and J calls and the clone size are those of that table, but D and trimming were determined from the DNA. In this sample the table shows some 95,000 clones, around nine tenths of which occur a single time. The ten most abundant clones make up 0.95% to 1.5% of the sample.

The sample taken for sequencing was peripheral blood. The sequence joins TRBV13 to TRBJ1-5; 7 bases in the middle match TRBD1. The TCR originated in an elderly man with active or convalescent COVID-19. CDR3 reads: CASSSNRGLDQPQHF. The bases read TGTGCCAGCAGCTCCAACAGGGGTTTGGATCAGCCCCAGCATTTT.